This T cell receptor beta chain is from a study of PD-L1 blockade in urothelial cancer. At the level of the study: Enrolled patients had been treated previously with 0 to 3 chemotherapy regimens.

Assay used: immunoSEQ multiplex PCR; TCRdb lists only in-frame clones, some missing. Of about 15,000 clones in the sample, roughly nine tenths were seen once. Sampling of each patient yielded between 1 and 8 specimens, collected pretreatment and on-treatment. Trimming took 5 bases from V and 3 from J; bases not matched to a gene: 3. The CDR3 is made up of 13 amino acids. The germline CDR1 and CDR2 sequences are SGHTA and FQGNSA. The chain employs TRBV7-2 and TRBJ1-2; 7 nucleotides match TRBD1. The sequenced sample was PBMCs, obtained around atezolizumab (anti-PD-L1) treatment. This TCR came from a man aged 50 or older with urothelial cancer. CDR3 nucleotide sequence: TGTGCCAGCAGCCCCGACAGGGACTATGGCTACACCTTC. It translates to CASSPDRDYGYTF.